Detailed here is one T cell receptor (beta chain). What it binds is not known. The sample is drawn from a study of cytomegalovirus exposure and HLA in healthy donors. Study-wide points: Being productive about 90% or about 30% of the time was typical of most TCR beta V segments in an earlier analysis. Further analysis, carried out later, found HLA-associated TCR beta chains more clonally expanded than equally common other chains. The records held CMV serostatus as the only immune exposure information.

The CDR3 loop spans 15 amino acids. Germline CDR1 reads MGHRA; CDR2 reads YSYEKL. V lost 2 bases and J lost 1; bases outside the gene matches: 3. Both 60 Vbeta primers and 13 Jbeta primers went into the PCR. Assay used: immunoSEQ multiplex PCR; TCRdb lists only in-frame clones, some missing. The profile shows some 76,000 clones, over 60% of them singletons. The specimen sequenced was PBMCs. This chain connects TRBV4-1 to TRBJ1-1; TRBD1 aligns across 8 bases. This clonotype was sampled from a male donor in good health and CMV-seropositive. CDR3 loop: CASSQLQGGNTEAFF. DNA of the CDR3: TGCGCCAGCAGCCAATTACAGGGGGGGAACACTGAAGCTTTCTTT.